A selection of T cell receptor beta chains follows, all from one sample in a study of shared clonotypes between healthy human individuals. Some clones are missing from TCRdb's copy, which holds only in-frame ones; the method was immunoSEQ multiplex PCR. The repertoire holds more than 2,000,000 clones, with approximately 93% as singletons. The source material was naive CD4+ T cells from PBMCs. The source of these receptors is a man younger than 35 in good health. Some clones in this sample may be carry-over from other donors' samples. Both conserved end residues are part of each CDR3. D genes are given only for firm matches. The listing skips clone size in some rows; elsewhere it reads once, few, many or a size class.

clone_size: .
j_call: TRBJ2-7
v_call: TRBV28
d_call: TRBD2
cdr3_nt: TGTGCCAGCAGTTCTCCCGGGCTAGCGGGAGGTCCCGACGAGCAGTACTTC
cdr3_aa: CASSSPGLAGGPDEQYF

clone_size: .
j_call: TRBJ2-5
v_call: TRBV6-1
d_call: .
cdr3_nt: TGTGCCAGCAGTGCCTATTCGACGGGATTGGGAGAGACCCAGTACTTC
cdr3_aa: CASSAYSTGLGETQYF

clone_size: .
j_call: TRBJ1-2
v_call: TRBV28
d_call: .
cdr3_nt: TGTGCCAGCAGTTTAGGGTACCCCCGCGTGGCCTATGGCTACACCTTC
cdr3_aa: CASSLGYPRVAYGYTF

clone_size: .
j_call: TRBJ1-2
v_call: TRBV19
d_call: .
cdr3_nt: TGTGCCAGTAGTAATCGGCAGGTCACCTCATACTATGGCTACACCTTC
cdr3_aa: CASSNRQVTSYYGYTF

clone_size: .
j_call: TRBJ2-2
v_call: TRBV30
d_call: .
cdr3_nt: TGTGCCTGGAGATCGGGGGCCAACACCGGGGAGCTGTTTTTT
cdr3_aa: CAWRSGANTGELFF

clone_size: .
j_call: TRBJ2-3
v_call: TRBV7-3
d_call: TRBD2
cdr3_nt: TGTGCCAGCAGCTCGGGACTAGCGGGAGTGTCGACAGATACGCAGTATTTT
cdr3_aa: CASSSGLAGVSTDTQYF

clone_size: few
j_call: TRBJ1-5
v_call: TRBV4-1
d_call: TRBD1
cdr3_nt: TGCGCCAGCAGCCAAGATCCCGCGGGACAGGGCGGACAGCCCCAGCATTTT
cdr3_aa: CASSQDPAGQGGQPQHF

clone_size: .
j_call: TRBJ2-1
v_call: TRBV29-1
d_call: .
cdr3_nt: TGCAGCGTTGGGACACCGTACAATGAGCAGTTCTTC
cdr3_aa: CSVGTPYNEQFF

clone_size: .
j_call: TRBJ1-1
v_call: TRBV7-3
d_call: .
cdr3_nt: TGTGCCAGCAGCTTACCCGAGGGAAAAGCTTTCTTT
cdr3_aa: CASSLPEGKAFF

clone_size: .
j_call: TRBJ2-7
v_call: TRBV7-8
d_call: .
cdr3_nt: TGTGCCAGCAGCACCAACACGGGCTACGAGCAGTACTTC
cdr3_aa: CASSTNTGYEQYF

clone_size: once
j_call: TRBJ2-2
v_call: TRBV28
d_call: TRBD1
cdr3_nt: TGTGCCAGCAGTCGAAGGGGGCTCGGGGAGCTGTTTTTT
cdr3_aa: CASSRRGLGELFF

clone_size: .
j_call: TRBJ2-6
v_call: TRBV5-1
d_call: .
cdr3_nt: TGCGCCAGCAGCCCCCCCGGGGCCAACGTCCTGACTTTC
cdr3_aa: CASSPPGANVLTF

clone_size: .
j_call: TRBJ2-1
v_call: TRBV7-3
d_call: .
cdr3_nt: TGTGCCAGCAGCCCGGGACGAAACAATGAGCAGTTCTTC
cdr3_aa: CASSPGRNNEQFF

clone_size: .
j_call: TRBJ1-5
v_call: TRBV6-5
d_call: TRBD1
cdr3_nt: TGTGCCAGCAGTTACAAGACAGGGAGGCCCCAGCATTTT
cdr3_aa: CASSYKTGRPQHF

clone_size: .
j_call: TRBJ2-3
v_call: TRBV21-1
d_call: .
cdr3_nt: TGTGCCCCAGCGGACAGGGGATTCGGCACAGATACGCAGTATTTT
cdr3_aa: CAPADRGFGTDTQYF

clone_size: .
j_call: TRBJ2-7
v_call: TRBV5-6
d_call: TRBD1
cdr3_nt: TGTGCCAGCAGCAGGAGAGACAGGGCGGCCGAGCAGTACTTC
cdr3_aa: CASSRRDRAAEQYF

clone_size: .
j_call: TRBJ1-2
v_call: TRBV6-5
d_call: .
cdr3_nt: TGTGCCAGCAGGAGAGGACACGGGCTCTATGGCTACACCTTC
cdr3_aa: CASRRGHGLYGYTF

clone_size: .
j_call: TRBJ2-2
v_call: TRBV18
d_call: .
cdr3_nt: TGTGCCAGCTCAGGGGGAGCGAACACCGGGGAGCTGTTTTTT
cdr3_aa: CASSGGANTGELFF

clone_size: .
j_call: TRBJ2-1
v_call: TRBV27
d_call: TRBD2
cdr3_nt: TGTGCCAGCAGCCGACGGGGACTAGCGGTCGGGAATGAGCAGTTCTTC
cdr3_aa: CASSRRGLAVGNEQFF

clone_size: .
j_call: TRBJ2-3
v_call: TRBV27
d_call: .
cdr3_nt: TGTGCCAGCAGTTTCCAGGGACGTAAGACAGATACGCAGTATTTT
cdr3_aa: CASSFQGRKTDTQYF

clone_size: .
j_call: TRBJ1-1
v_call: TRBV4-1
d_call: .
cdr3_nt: TGCGCCAGCAGCCAAGATTTGGAGGGAGGAGCTTTCTTT
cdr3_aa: CASSQDLEGGAFF

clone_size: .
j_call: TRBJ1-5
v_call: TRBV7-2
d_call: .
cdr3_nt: TGTGCCAGCAGCTTCCTTTTGAATCAGCCCCAGCATTTT
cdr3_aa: CASSFLLNQPQHF

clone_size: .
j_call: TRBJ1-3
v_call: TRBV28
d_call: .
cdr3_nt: TGTGCCAGCAGTCTTTCTGGAAACACCATATATTTT
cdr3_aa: CASSLSGNTIYF

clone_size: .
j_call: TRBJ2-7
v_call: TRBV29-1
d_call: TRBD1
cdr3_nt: TGCAGCGTTGTGATAGGGACAGGGACCTACGAGCAGTACTTC
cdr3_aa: CSVVIGTGTYEQYF

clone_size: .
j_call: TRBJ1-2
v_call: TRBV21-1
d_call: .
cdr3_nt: TGTGCCAGCAGCAAATCGGGGGGCGAGGGCTACACCTTC
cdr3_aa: CASSKSGGEGYTF

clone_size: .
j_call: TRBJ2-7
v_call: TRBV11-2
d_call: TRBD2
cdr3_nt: TGTGCCAGCAGCCGGACTAGCGAACCCTACGAGCAGTACTTC
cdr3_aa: CASSRTSEPYEQYF

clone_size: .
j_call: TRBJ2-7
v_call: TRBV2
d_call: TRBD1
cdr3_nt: TGTGCCAGCAGTGAACAGGGGGCCTACTACGAGCAGTACTTC
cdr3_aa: CASSEQGAYYEQYF

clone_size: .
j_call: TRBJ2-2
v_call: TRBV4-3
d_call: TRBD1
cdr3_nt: TGCGCCAGCAGCCAAAGTACAGGGGCTAACACCGGGGAGCTGTTTTTT
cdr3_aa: CASSQSTGANTGELFF

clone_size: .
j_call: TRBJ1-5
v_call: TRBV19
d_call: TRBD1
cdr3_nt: TGTGCCAGTAGAGACAGGGGGAGTCAGCCCCAGCATTTT
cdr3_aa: CASRDRGSQPQHF

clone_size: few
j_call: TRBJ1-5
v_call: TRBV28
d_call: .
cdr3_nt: TGTGCCAGCACACACAGAAGATATAGCAATCAGCCCCAGCATTTT
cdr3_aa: CASTHRRYSNQPQHF

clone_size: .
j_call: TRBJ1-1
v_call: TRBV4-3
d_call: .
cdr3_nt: TGCGCCAGCAGCCAAGGGGCTCTGAACACTGAAGCTTTCTTT
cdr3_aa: CASSQGALNTEAFF

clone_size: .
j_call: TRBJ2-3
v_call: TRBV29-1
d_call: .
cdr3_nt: TGCAGCGTCCGCGGGACCGGCCAAGATACGCAGTATTTT
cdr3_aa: CSVRGTGQDTQYF

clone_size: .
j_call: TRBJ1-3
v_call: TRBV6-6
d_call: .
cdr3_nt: TGTGCCAGCAGTTACACGCGAAACACCATATATTTT
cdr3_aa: CASSYTRNTIYF

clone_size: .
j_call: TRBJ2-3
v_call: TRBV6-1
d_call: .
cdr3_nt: TGTGCCAGCAGTGAAGTCTCTTTAGATACGCAGTATTTT
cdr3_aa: CASSEVSLDTQYF

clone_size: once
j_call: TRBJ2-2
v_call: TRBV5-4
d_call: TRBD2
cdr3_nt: TGTGCCAGCAGAGGACTAGCGGGAACCGGGGAGCTGTTTTTT
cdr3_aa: CASRGLAGTGELFF

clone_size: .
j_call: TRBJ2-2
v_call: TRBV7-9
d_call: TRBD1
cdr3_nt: TGTGCCAGGACCGGGACAGCGAACACCGGGGAGCTGTTTTTT
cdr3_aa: CARTGTANTGELFF

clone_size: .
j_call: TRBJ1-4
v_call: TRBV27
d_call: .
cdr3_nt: TGTGCCAGCAGGAGAGCAGGGGCAGGTAATGAAAAACTGTTTTTT
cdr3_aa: CASRRAGAGNEKLFF

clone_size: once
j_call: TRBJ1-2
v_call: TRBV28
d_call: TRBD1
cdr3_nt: TGTGCCAGCAGTGGGACAGGGGCTCCGATCTATGGCTACACCTTC
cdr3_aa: CASSGTGAPIYGYTF

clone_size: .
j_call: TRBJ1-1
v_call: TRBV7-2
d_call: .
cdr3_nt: TGTGCCAGCAGCTTAGCCGGGGTGGCCCACACTGAAGCTTTCTTT
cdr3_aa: CASSLAGVAHTEAFF

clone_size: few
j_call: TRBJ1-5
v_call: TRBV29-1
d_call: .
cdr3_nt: TGCAGCGTTGCGGACCGGCGCAATCAGCCCCAGCATTTT
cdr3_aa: CSVADRRNQPQHF

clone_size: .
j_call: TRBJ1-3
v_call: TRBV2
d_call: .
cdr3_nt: TGTGCCAGCAGTGAAGAAACAGGAAAGGACTCTGGAAACACCATATATTTT
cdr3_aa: CASSEETGKDSGNTIYF

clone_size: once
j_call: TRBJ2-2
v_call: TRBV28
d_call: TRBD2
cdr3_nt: TGTGCCAGCAGTTTATATCCCGGGGGGAGGGCCAACACCGGGGAGCTGTTTTTT
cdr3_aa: CASSLYPGGRANTGELFF

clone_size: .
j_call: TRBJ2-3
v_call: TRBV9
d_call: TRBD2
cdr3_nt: TGTGCCAGCAGCTGGACTAGCGGGAGAACAGATACGCAGTATTTT
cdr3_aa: CASSWTSGRTDTQYF

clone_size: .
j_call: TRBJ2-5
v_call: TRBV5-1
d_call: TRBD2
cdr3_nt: TGCGCCAGCACCCTTGCAGCGGGAGGGCCGTACCAAGAGACCCAGTACTTC
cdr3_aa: CASTLAAGGPYQETQYF

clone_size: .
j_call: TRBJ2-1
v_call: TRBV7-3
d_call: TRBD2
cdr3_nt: TGTGCCAGCAGCACGGGGACTAGCGGAGGTGAGCAGTTCTTC
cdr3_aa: CASSTGTSGGEQFF

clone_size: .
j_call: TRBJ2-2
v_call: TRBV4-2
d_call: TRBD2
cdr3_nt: TGTGCCAGCAGCCAAGGGACTAGCGGTTACACCGGGGAGCTGTTTTTT
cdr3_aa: CASSQGTSGYTGELFF

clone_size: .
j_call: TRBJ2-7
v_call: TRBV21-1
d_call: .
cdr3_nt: TGTGCCAGCAGCAATTGGACAGGGGTCCACGAGCAGTACTTC
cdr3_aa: CASSNWTGVHEQYF

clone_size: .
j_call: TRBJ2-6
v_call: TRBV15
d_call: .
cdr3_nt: TGTGCCACCAGCACCGGGGCCAACGTCCTGACTTTC
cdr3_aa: CATSTGANVLTF

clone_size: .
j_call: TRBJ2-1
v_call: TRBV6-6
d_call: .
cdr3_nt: TGTGCCAGCAGTCCGGGACTTGAGCAGTTCTTC
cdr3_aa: CASSPGLEQFF